The TCR beta chain described here comes from a study of T cells after yellow fever vaccination. Looking at the study overall: The fractions with low cell numbers were processed using SMART-Seq v4 Ultra Low Input. General study points: Secondary responses were weaker yet peaked faster, day 5 versus 15.

UMIs were added to TCR cDNA along with a universal primer site when it was made by 5'RACE template switching. TCRdb re-derived calls from the 5' RACE reads in MiXCR, one entry per CDR3 protein. The sample holds 350,000 to 450,000 distinct CDR3 sequences, over 5% seen once. This clonotype was seen repeatedly, ten times or more. Its antigen is still unknown. This TCR derives from a young man who received the YFV17D yellow fever vaccine. Material: PBMCs, obtained 5 days after the yellow fever booster vaccination.

Written as DNA, the CDR3 is TGTGCCAGCCTTGGCACCGGGACTAGCGGCTCCTACGAGCAGTACTTC. As protein: CASLGTGTSGSYEQYF. The V call is TRBV3-1, the J call TRBJ2-7; 11 nucleotides match TRBD2. Germline-derived CDR1 and CDR2 are LGHDT and YNNKEL (reference sequence). V trimming: 8 bases; J trimming: 0 bases; junction bases outside the gene matches: 9. The CDR3 is 16 residues long.